These 30 T cell receptor beta chains came from one sample sequenced in a study of cytomegalovirus exposure and HLA in healthy donors. The PCR contained 60 Vbeta and 13 Jbeta primers. The data were produced by immunoSEQ multiplex PCR, yet TCRdb's version contains in-frame clones alone and is incomplete. The top ten clones hold about 1.8% of a sample with 150,000 to 200,000 clones, 65% to 85% of them seen once. Input material: PBMCs. These receptor sequences come from a man aged 18 to 30 in good health and CMV-seronegative.

The chain joins TRBV27 to TRBJ2-5; 7 positions match TRBD1. The junction had 8 bases not matched to a gene; V was cut back by 6 bases and J by 4 bases. This CDR3 spans 14 amino acids. Germline V gene sequence: CDR1 MNHEY, CDR2 SMNVEV (reference sequence). This CDR3 is CASSPQGRLETQYF. The CDR3 DNA follows: TGTGCCAGCAGCCCACAGGGGCGCCTAGAGACCCAGTACTTC.

This clone was observed a single time. The chain has TRBV4-3 and TRBJ1-1; 9 nucleotides agree with TRBD1. V was clipped by 1 base and J by 5 bases; unmatched bases: 11. Germline CDR1 LGHNA, CDR2 YSLEER. CDR3 length equals 17 residues. The CDR3 sequence: CASSQGVSGQGFTEAFF. CDR3 sequence (DNA): TGCGCCAGCAGCCAAGGCGTTTCGGGACAGGGTTTTACTGAAGCTTTCTTT.

This chain connects TRBV25-1 to TRBJ2-2; 7 bases agree with TRBD1. The CDR3 runs to 15 residues. CDR1 and CDR2 (germline): MGHDK, SYGVNS. V shed 3 bases, J shed 4 bases, and the junction held 5 bases outside the gene matches. This chain's CDR3 is CASSDRGRGTGELFF. Written as DNA, the CDR3 is TGTGCCAGCAGTGATAGGGGGCGCGGCACCGGGGAGCTGTTTTTT. Full variable domain (missing parts from reference TRBV25-1 and TRBJ2-2): EADIYQTPRYLVIGTGKKITLECSQTMGHDKMYWYQQDPGMELHLIHYSYGVNSTEKGDLSSESTVSRIRTEHFPLTLESARPSHTSQYLCASSDRGRGTGELFFGEGSRLTVL.

This clone was detected only once. The chain links TRBV11-2 to TRBJ2-1, with TRBD2 identical over 8 bases. Unmatched junction bases numbered 2, after V lost 5 bases and J lost 2 bases. CDR1 SGHAT and CDR2 FQNNGV come from the germline V gene. This CDR3 comprises 14 residues. The CDR3 nucleotides are TGTGCCAGCAGCCCGGGACTAGCCTACAATGAGCAGTTCTTC. The encoded protein is CASSPGLAYNEQFF.

The chain joins TRBV28 to TRBJ1-2; D unresolved. V gave up 2 bases and J gave up 0 bases, with 7 bases separating them. The germline V gene has CDR1 MDHEN and CDR2 SYDVKM. This CDR3 has 14 residues. The CDR3 region has the DNA TGTGCCAGCAGTTTAGGCCGTACTAACTATGGCTACACCTTC. Amino acid sequence: CASSLGRTNYGYTF.

The rearrangement uses TRBV28 and TRBJ1-5; D may be TRBD1 (6 bases). The CDR3 loop spans 14 amino acids. The ends were cut back, 4 bases at V and 9 bases at J, with 16 bases in the middle. CDR1 MDHEN and CDR2 SYDVKM come from the germline V gene. CDR3 residues: CASSWGPAPRPQHF. The DNA for the CDR3 is TGTGCCAGCAGTTGGGGGCCAGCCCCGAGGCCCCAGCATTTT.

Remarks on this clone: Other DNA sequences in the same sample also yield this CDR3. This sequence joins TRBV5-1 and TRBJ2-7; 9 bases agree with TRBD1. Germline CDR1 is SGHRS and CDR2 is YFSETQ. The V segment lost 1 base and the J segment 3 bases; nucleotides outside the gene matches: 2. The CDR3 spans 14 residues. The CDR3 reads CASSLTGGDYEQYF. For the CDR3, the DNA is TGCGCCAGCAGCTTGACAGGGGGCGACTACGAGCAGTACTTC.

The V call is TRBV5-1, the J call TRBJ2-7; the match to TRBD1 covers 7 bases. From germline, CDR1 is SGHRS and CDR2 YFSETQ. V shed 0 bases and J 3 bases; nucleotides not matched to a gene: 6. This CDR3 is built from 15 residues. For the CDR3, the DNA is TGCGCCAGCAGCTTGGGACAGGGTACTTTCTACGAGCAGTACTTC. Translation gives CASSLGQGTFYEQYF.

The chain carries TRBV2 and TRBJ2-3; the match to TRBD2 covers 8 bases. The CDR3 extends over 14 amino acids. CDR1 SNHLY and CDR2 FYNNEI come from the germline V gene. J lost 4 bases, V lost 8 bases, and 8 bases had no gene match. The CDR3 sequence is CASSWSGGSDTQYF. In DNA, the CDR3 is TGTGCCAGCTCTTGGAGCGGGGGATCAGATACGCAGTATTTT.

Note on this clone: A junction boundary mismatches the germline segment, possibly from a read error. CDR3 loop: CASSSPGEDATYEQYF. The CDR3 nucleotides read TGTGCCAGCTCATCACCGGGCGAAGACGCTACCTACGAGCAGTACTTC. The rearrangement joins TRBV18 to TRBJ2-7; D unresolved. This CDR3 is built from 16 residues. Germline V gives CDR1 KGHSH, CDR2 LQKENI.

The chain employs TRBV15 and TRBJ2-1; 7 bases are shared with TRBD2. Germline V gene lookup returns CDR1 LNHNV and CDR2 YYDKDF (reference sequence). V lost 1 base and J lost 2; bases outside the gene matches: 8. CDR3 length: 17 residues. The CDR3 region has the DNA TGTGCCACCAGCAGAGGGGAGGGCGGGAGCCCCTACAATGAGCAGTTCTTC. Protein product: CATSRGEGGSPYNEQFF.

The J gene is TRBJ2-5, the V gene TRBV5-1; D might be TRBD2 (6 bases). Germline CDR1 reads SGHRS; CDR2 reads YFSETQ. V gave up 2 bases and J gave up 5 bases, with 13 bases separating them. The CDR3 loop spans 14 amino acids. CDR3 coding DNA: TGCGCCAGCAGCTTATCGGGAGCTAGGGAGACCCAGTACTTC. Residues: CASSLSGARETQYF. The full variable domain, rest sourced from reference TRBV5-1 and TRBJ2-5, is KAGVTQTPRYLIKTRGQQVTLSCSPISGHRSVSWYQQTPGQGLQFLFEYFSETQRNKGNFPGRFSGRQFSNSRSEMNVSTLELGDSALYLCASSLSGARETQYFGPGTRLLVL.

This clone turned up a few times. This chain joins TRBV30 and TRBJ1-2; 8 positions agree with TRBD1. Trimming at V came to 3 bases and at J to 4 bases, leaving 1 base not matched to a gene. The length of the CDR3 is 12 residues. Germline values: CDR1 GTSNPN, CDR2 SVGIG (reference sequence). As DNA, the CDR3 is TGTGCCTGGAGCGGGACAGGCTATGGCTACACCTTC. Translated, it gives CAWSGTGYGYTF.

The chain carries TRBV9 and TRBJ2-5; perhaps TRBD2 as D (6 bases). Germline V lookup: CDR1 SGDLS, CDR2 YYNGEE. The CDR3 is made up of 15 amino acids. Trimming left V 4 bases short and J 2 bases short, with 15 bases between. DNA for the CDR3: TGTGCCAGCAGCCCTATCGCGGGGCGACAAGAGACCCAGTACTTC. Protein sequence: CASSPIAGRQETQYF.

This chain uses TRBV19 with TRBJ2-1, with TRBD2 as a possible D gene (5 bases). The CDR3 spans 15 residues. Between the trimmed V and J ends, which lost 1 base and 0 bases, there was a span of 7 bases. Germline V gene sequence: CDR1 LNHDA, CDR2 SQIVND (reference sequence). The CDR3 sequence: CASSIAGNSYNEQFF. In DNA, the CDR3 is TGTGCCAGTAGTATAGCCGGGAACTCCTACAATGAGCAGTTCTTC. Together with reference TRBV19 and TRBJ2-1, the CDR3 gives the full variable domain: DGGITQSPKYLFRKEGQNVTLSCEQNLNHDAMYWYRQDPGQGLRLIYYSQIVNDFQKGDIAEGYSVSREKKESFPLTVTSAQKNPTAFYLCASSIAGNSYNEQFFGPGTRLTVL.

Comments on this clone: Relative to the germline gene, one junction end is altered; a read error may explain this. The genes are TRBV7-9 and TRBJ1-1; weak D call: TRBD1 (5 bases). The germline V gene has CDR1 SEHNR and CDR2 FQNEAQ (reference sequence). This CDR3 comprises 16 residues. CDR3: CSSSPNSFGGVTEAFF. The CDR3 DNA is TGTTCCAGCAGCCCGAATTCCTTTGGGGGGGTCACTGAAGCTTTCTTT.

The chain links TRBV7-9 to TRBJ1-1; D is possibly TRBD1 (6 bases). Germline CDR1 is SEHNR and CDR2 is FQNEAQ (reference sequence). Trimming pared 6 bases from V and 4 bases from J, leaving 12 bases between. There are 13 residues in the CDR3. The CDR3 loop reads CASSRGAITEAFF. The CDR3 region has the DNA TGTGCCAGCAGTCGGGGGGCGATCACTGAAGCTTTCTTT.

The chain employs TRBV11-3 and TRBJ2-5, with TRBD1 identical over 9 bases. The J segment lost 5 bases and the V segment lost 0 bases, leaving 4 bases of the junction unmatched. In germline, CDR1 is SGHNT, CDR2 YENEEA. The CDR3 has 15 residues. The CDR3 protein is CASSLDSTGGETQYF. The CDR3 coding sequence is TGTGCCAGCAGCTTAGATTCGACAGGGGGGGAGACCCAGTACTTC.

The chain combines TRBV29-1 with TRBJ2-7; D may be TRBD2 (6 bases). The CDR3 spans 14 residues. V was trimmed by 5 bases and J by 2 bases, leaving 16 bases between them. The germline CDR1 and CDR2 sequences are SQVTM and ANQGSEA. CDR3 sequence: CSVKGRLGTYEQYF. CDR3 in DNA: TGCAGCGTTAAGGGGAGGTTAGGGACCTACGAGCAGTACTTC.

The V and J genes are TRBV5-5 and TRBJ1-2; 8 nucleotides line up with TRBD1. This CDR3 is built from 16 residues. V lost 4 bases to trimming and J lost 4 bases; unmatched junction nucleotides: 12. Germline V lookup: CDR1 SGHKS, CDR2 YYEKEE (reference sequence). The CDR3 is CASSSTSRQGIYGYTF. The CDR3, as DNA: TGTGCCAGCAGCAGCACCTCCCGACAGGGGATCTATGGCTACACCTTC.

The chain links TRBV28 to TRBJ2-1, with TRBD1 matching 7 bases. The V gene end was trimmed by 6 bases and the J gene end by 3 bases; junction bases not matched to a gene: 8. CDR3 length: 15 amino acids. Looked up from germline, CDR1 is MDHEN and CDR2 is SYDVKM. In DNA, the CDR3 is TGTGCCAGCAGCTCAAACAGGGGCCGCTACAATGAGCAGTTCTTC. This sequence encodes CASSSNRGRYNEQFF.

The V and J genes are TRBV29-1 and TRBJ2-5, with 7 bases aligning to TRBD2. The CDR3 totals 15 residues. Trimming at V came to 0 bases and at J to 3 bases, leaving 7 bases not matched to a gene. Germline V gives CDR1 SQVTM, CDR2 ANQGSEA. CDR3 bases: TGCAGCGTTGAAGAACTGGGGAGGGCAGAAGAGACCCAGTACTTC. Translation: CSVEELGRAEETQYF.

The chain couples TRBV7-9 to TRBJ2-1, with TRBD1 matching over 10 bases. CDR1 and CDR2 (germline): SEHNR, FQNEAQ (reference sequence). CDR3 length equals 15 residues. The ends lost 5 bases at V and 5 bases at J; junction bases unmatched: 6. The chain's CDR3 is CASSAGTGVNNEQFF. CDR3 coding DNA: TGTGCCAGCAGCGCGGGGACAGGGGTCAACAATGAGCAGTTCTTC.

The rearrangement uses TRBV7-2 and TRBJ1-2, with D uncertain. V gave up 2 bases and J gave up 0 bases, with 22 bases separating them. CDR3 length equals 19 residues. Germline CDR1 SGHTA, CDR2 FQGNSA. DNA of the CDR3: TGTGCCAGCAGCTTACTCGCACAGTTTCGTGTTAGAGCTAACTATGGCTACACCTTC. Amino acid sequence: CASSLLAQFRVRANYGYTF. Looking up the rest from reference TRBV7-2 and TRBJ1-2 gives the full variable domain: GAGVSQSPSNKVTEKGKDVELRCDPISGHTALYWYRQSLGQGLEFLIYFQGNSAPDKSGLPSDRFSAERTGGSVSTLTIQRTQQEDSAVYLCASSLLAQFRVRANYGYTFGSGTRLTVV.

The chain employs TRBV5-1 and TRBJ2-1, with 13 bases aligning to TRBD2. This CDR3 spans 16 amino acids. Germline values: CDR1 SGHRS, CDR2 YFSETQ. J was trimmed by 6 bases and V by 4 bases; bases with no gene match: 7. The chain's CDR3 is CASSGTSGTVSNEQFF. In DNA form, the CDR3 reads TGCGCCAGCAGCGGGACTAGCGGGACGGTTTCCAATGAGCAGTTCTTC.

The V gene is TRBV7-2, the J gene TRBJ2-3; 7 nucleotides agree with TRBD2. CDR3 length equals 14 residues. Germline V gene lookup returns CDR1 SGHTA and CDR2 FQGNSA. Trimming removed 3 bases from V and 2 bases from J; junction bases left unmatched: 2. The CDR3 DNA sequence: TGTGCCAGCAGCTTCGGGGGGTACACAGATACGCAGTATTTT. It translates to CASSFGGYTDTQYF.

The chain employs TRBV29-1 and TRBJ2-1, with D hard to call. The CDR3 has 13 residues. CDR1 and CDR2 (germline): SQVTM, ANQGSEA. Trimming shortened V by 3 bases and J by 8 bases, and 14 bases separated the two germline ends. This chain's CDR3 is CSVEVAFADEQFF. The CDR3 coding sequence is TGCAGCGTTGAGGTGGCCTTTGCGGATGAGCAGTTCTTC.

This clone was seen more than once but under ten times. The rearrangement joins TRBV6-6 to TRBJ2-3, with D perhaps matching TRBD2 (5 bases). CDR1 MNHNY and CDR2 SVGAGI come from the germline V gene (reference sequence). V was cut by 2 bases and J by 5 bases, with 14 bases left in between. CDR3 length: 15 amino acids. DNA for the CDR3: TGTGCCAGCAGTTACACAATGCTTGGAGGAGATACGCAGTATTTT. It yields the protein CASSYTMLGGDTQYF.

The gene calls are TRBV11-2 and TRBJ1-2; D uncertain. Trimming removed 4 bases from V and 8 bases from J, with 14 bases in between. The CDR3 runs 13 residues. CDR1 SGHAT and CDR2 FQNNGV come from the germline V gene. The CDR3 is CASSSGSGGGYTF. DNA for the CDR3: TGTGCCAGCAGCTCGGGGTCGGGTGGCGGCTACACCTTC.

For this clone: Other DNA sequences of this sample code for an identical CDR3. The chain couples TRBV13 to TRBJ2-1, with D perhaps matching TRBD2 (6 bases). Germline lookup yields CDR1 PRHDT and CDR2 FYEKMQ (reference sequence). There are 11 residues in the CDR3. V lost 6 bases to trimming and J lost 10 bases, with 10 bases between them. The CDR3 region has the DNA TGTGCCAGCAGATCAAGCGGGGAGCAGTTCTTC. This gives the protein CASRSSGEQFF.